This T cell receptor (beta chain) was sequenced during a study of PD-L1 blockade in urothelial cancer. The germline gives CDR1 MGHDK, CDR2 SYGVNS. V dropped 2 bases and J dropped 1 base, with 11 bases sitting between them. This CDR3 is built from 15 residues. This clone appeared a single time. Time point reported: peripheral blood 6 weeks after treatment start. Here immunoSEQ multiplex PCR was the method, and the copy in TCRdb shows in-frame clones only, minus some. The repertoire holds tens of thousands of clones, about 85% seen once, with approximately 2.4% in the top ten. The origin of this receptor is a man in his sixties or seventies with urothelial cancer. The V call is TRBV25-1, the J call TRBJ1-1; maybe TRBD1 (5 bases). The input for sequencing was PBMCs, taken around atezolizumab (anti-PD-L1) treatment. CDR3 nucleotides: TGTGCCAGCAGTGAAACCGGAACAGGGAACACTGAAGCTTTCTTT. It specifies CASSETGTGNTEAFF.